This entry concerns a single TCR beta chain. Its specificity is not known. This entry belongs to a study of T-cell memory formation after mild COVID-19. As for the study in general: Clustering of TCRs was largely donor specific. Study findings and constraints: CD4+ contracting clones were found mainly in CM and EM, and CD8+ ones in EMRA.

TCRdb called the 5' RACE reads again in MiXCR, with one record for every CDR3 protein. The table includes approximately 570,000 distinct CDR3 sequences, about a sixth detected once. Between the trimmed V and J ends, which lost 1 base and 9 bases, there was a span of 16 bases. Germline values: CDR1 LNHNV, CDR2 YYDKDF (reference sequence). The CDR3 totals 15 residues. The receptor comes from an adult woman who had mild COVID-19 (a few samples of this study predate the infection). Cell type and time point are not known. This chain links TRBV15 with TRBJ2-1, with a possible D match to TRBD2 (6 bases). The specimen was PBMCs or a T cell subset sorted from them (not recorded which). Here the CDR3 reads CATSRGGLIGGEQFF. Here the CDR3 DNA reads TGTGCCACCAGCAGAGGGGGACTTATCGGGGGTGAGCAGTTCTTC.